The 24 T cell receptor beta chains presented below share a single source sample, sequenced in a study of spatial heterogeneity in lung cancer (dated by TCRdb to the late 2010s). Interpreted using the paper, the time point label stands for: sample taken at primary tumor resection. Beyond this particular receptor, the publication reports: The tumor nonsynonymous mutation count correlated with the number of expanded alpha and beta TCRs within the tumor.

Receptor amplification or capture employed 5' RACE. Sequencing used a NextSeq 500. The public reads were reanalyzed by TCRdb: fastp trimming at Q25, MiXCR alignment, in-frame beta chains only. All rows with the same CDR3 protein become a single entry with the most common DNA and genes. The sample has under 12,000 distinct CDR3 sequences on record, about 5.2% of them singletons. Around 12% of the sample comes from the top ten. These receptors are not linked to any known antigen. Sequenced here: lung tumor tissue, sampled at surgery. These receptors were obtained from a male donor with early-stage non-small cell lung cancer.

V usage is TRBV7-2 and J usage is TRBJ2-5; D might be TRBD1 (5 bases). Germline values: CDR1 SGHTA, CDR2 FQGNSA. With 5 bases removed from V and 4 bases from J, the gap between germline ends came to 20 bases. CDR3 size: 16 residues. CDR3 nucleotide sequence: TGTGCCAGCAGCCCCGGTGCACAGGCTACCTCAGAGACCCAGTACTTC. Translating it yields CASSPGAQATSETQYF.

This clonotype counts as medium-sized. V gene TRBV28 combines with J gene TRBJ2-7; D call uncertain. CDR1 MDHEN and CDR2 SYDVKM come from the germline V gene. The V gene lost 3 bases and the J gene lost 6 bases, with 9 bases spanning the gap. The CDR3 spans 12 residues. The CDR3 is CASSLNSPEQYF. Written as DNA, the CDR3 is TGTGCCAGCAGTTTGAACTCCCCCGAGCAGTACTTC.

The table lists this clonotype with many counts. One junction end disagrees with the germline gene, perhaps due to a read error. The chain is built from TRBV2 and TRBJ1-5, with TRBD1 matching 8 bases. Germline V gene sequence: CDR1 SNHLY, CDR2 FYNNEI. The CDR3 extends over 15 amino acids. The CDR3: CASSLRTGNIQSQHF. The CDR3 DNA reads TGTGCCAGCAGTCTGCGGACAGGGAACATTCAGTCCCAGCATTTT. The variable domain in full, completed from reference TRBV2 and TRBJ1-5, reads EPEVTQTPSHQVTQMGQEVILRCVPISNHLYFYWYRQILGQKVEFLVSFYNNEISEKSEIFDDQFSVERPDGSNFTLKIRSTKLEDSAMYFCASSLRTGNIQSQHFGDGTRLSIL.

There are many counts of this clonotype. The chain combines TRBV27 with TRBJ2-5, with a possible D match to TRBD1 (6 bases). Germline V gene sequence: CDR1 MNHEY, CDR2 SMNVEV (reference sequence). The CDR3 runs to 14 residues. V was pared by 4 bases and J by 5 bases, with 14 bases between. CDR3 residues: CASSYLGAEETQYF. The DNA for the CDR3 is TGTGCCAGCAGTTATTTGGGGGCAGAGGAGACCCAGTACTTC.

This clonotype came up many times. J is TRBJ2-5 and V is TRBV9; a weak D match, TRBD2 (5 bases). The CDR3 length is 15 residues. Germline CDR1 is SGDLS and CDR2 is YYNGEE. V was clipped by 0 bases and J by 2 bases, with 11 bases between them. The CDR3 region has the DNA TGTGCCAGCAGCGTAGACGGGGTCGGGCAAGAGACCCAGTACTTC. This sequence encodes CASSVDGVGQETQYF. The full variable domain, rest sourced from reference TRBV9 and TRBJ2-5, is DSGVTQTPKHLITATGQRVTLRCSPRSGDLSVYWYQQSLDQGLQFLIQYYNGEERAKGNILERFSAQQFPDLHSELNLSSLELGDSALYFCASSVDGVGQETQYFGPGTRLLVL.

The sample holds many counts of this clonotype. This chain uses TRBV7-9 with TRBJ2-5, with 9 positions matching TRBD1. With 5 bases clipped from V and 2 bases from J, the junction kept 9 bases outside the gene matches. This CDR3 comprises 16 residues. Per the germline V gene, CDR1 is SEHNR and CDR2 is FQNEAQ (reference sequence). The CDR3 sequence is CASSPGQGPIQETQYF. CDR3 bases: TGTGCCAGCAGCCCGGGACAGGGACCAATACAAGAGACCCAGTACTTC.

This clonotype appeared many times. V and J are TRBV18 and TRBJ1-2; 7 bases line up with TRBD1. The CDR3 length is 14 residues. Germline trimming cut 6 bases from V and 0 bases from J; bases unmatched to any gene: 4. Per germline, CDR1 KGHSH and CDR2 LQKENI. CDR3 sequence reads: CASSRDSANYGYTF. The CDR3 DNA reads TGTGCCAGCTCCCGGGACAGCGCTAACTATGGCTACACCTTC.

This clonotype was recorded many times. The chain joins TRBV29-1 to TRBJ1-1; TRBD1 aligns across 10 bases. The CDR3 is made up of 13 amino acids. Trimming removed 4 bases from V and 4 bases from J; junction bases left unmatched: 3. The germline V gene encodes CDR1 SQVTM and CDR2 ANQGSEA. CDR3 residues: CSVAGQGSTEAFF. As DNA, the CDR3 is TGCAGCGTTGCGGGACAGGGGAGCACTGAAGCTTTCTTT. The whole variable domain, filled in from reference TRBV29-1 and TRBJ1-1, reads SAVISQKPSRDICQRGTSLTIQCQVDSQVTMMFWYRQQPGQSLTLIATANQGSEATYESGFVIDKFPISRPNLTFSTLTVSNMSPEDSSIYLCSVAGQGSTEAFFGQGTRLTVV.

At least ten counts were recorded for this clonotype. The chain couples TRBV7-2 to TRBJ2-5; 9 bases fit TRBD2. This CDR3 contains 15 residues. Germline lookup yields CDR1 SGHTA and CDR2 FQGNSA. Germline trimming cut 1 base from V and 6 bases from J; bases unmatched to any gene: 6. The chain's CDR3 is CASSLVGLAYKTQYF. The CDR3 nucleotides are TGTGCCAGCAGCTTAGTGGGACTAGCATATAAGACCCAGTACTTC.

The CDR3 DNA reads TGCAGTGCTAGGAGCGGGGCTAGCACAGATACGCAGTATTTT. Protein sequence: CSARSGASTDTQYF. This chain uses TRBV20-1 with TRBJ2-3; the match to TRBD2 covers 7 bases. This CDR3 region has 14 residues. Unmatched junction bases numbered 3, after V lost 3 bases and J lost 0 bases. Germline V gene data show CDR1 as DFQATT and CDR2 as SNEGSKA (reference sequence).

Ten or more counts support this clonotype. V and J are TRBV5-1 and TRBJ2-7, with 7 positions matching TRBD1. V gave up 3 bases and J gave up 3 bases; unmatched junction bases: 0. The length of the CDR3 is 12 residues. The germline CDR1 and CDR2 sequences are SGHRS and YFSETQ. This CDR3 is CASSYRGYEQYF. CDR3 nucleotides: TGCGCCAGCAGCTACAGGGGCTACGAGCAGTACTTC. The full variable domain, its missing parts supplied by reference TRBV5-1 and TRBJ2-7, is KAGVTQTPRYLIKTRGQQVTLSCSPISGHRSVSWYQQTPGQGLQFLFEYFSETQRNKGNFPGRFSGRQFSNSRSEMNVSTLELGDSALYLCASSYRGYEQYFGPGTRLTVT.

The chain is built from TRBV27 and TRBJ1-1, with TRBD1 as a possible D gene (6 bases). Trimming stripped 8 bases from V and 4 bases from J, with 20 bases between. This CDR3 is 15 amino acids long. From germline, CDR1 is MNHEY and CDR2 SMNVEV (reference sequence). This chain's CDR3 is CASSLKRGGGTEAFF. For the CDR3, the DNA is TGTGCCAGCTCGTTAAAGAGAGGGGGTGGCACTGAAGCTTTCTTT.

This clonotype has at least ten counts. This chain joins TRBV6-2 or TRBV6-3 and TRBJ1-2; 8 nucleotides align to TRBD1. Germline V lookup: CDR1 MNHEY, CDR2 SVGEGT. The CDR3 has 18 amino acids. The ends lost 2 bases at V and 2 bases at J; junction bases unmatched: 13. The CDR3 nucleotides read TGTGCCAGCAGTTACCCCTTGATCCGGGACAGGAGAAACTATGGCTACACCTTC. Amino acid sequence: CASSYPLIRDRRNYGYTF.

This clonotype was counted many times. V gene TRBV6-5 combines with J gene TRBJ1-6; D call uncertain. Germline V lookup: CDR1 MNHEY, CDR2 SVGAGI. The CDR3 totals 14 residues. Trimming shortened V by 2 bases and J by 5 bases, and 7 bases separated the two germline ends. The CDR3 region is CASSYELHNSPLHF. The CDR3 nucleotides are TGTGCCAGCAGTTACGAGTTACATAATTCACCCCTCCACTTT.

Relative to its sample, this clonotype is medium-sized (0.01 to 0.1%). This rearrangement joins TRBV4-3 to TRBJ1-5; no clear D. Germline V gene sequence: CDR1 LGHNA, CDR2 YSLEER. Trimming stripped 6 bases from V and 4 bases from J, with 10 bases between. This CDR3 contains 13 residues. The CDR3 nucleotides are TGCGCCAGCAGTGAGCGGGAGAATCAGCCCCAGCATTTT. This translates into CASSERENQPQHF.

By share of the sample, this clonotype is medium-sized (0.01 to 0.1%). The chain uses TRBV6-5 and TRBJ2-3; D unclear. CDR3 size: 15 residues. Germline CDR1 MNHEY, CDR2 SVGAGI. Trimming stripped 0 bases from V and 0 bases from J, with 7 bases between. The CDR3 DNA follows: TGTGCCAGCAGTTACTCGTTGGCCAGCACAGATACGCAGTATTTT. The encoded protein is CASSYSLASTDTQYF.

This clonotype has a count of ten or more. The chain joins TRBV7-9 to TRBJ1-1, with 8 bases that match TRBD1. The CDR3 extends over 14 amino acids. The germline gives CDR1 SEHNR, CDR2 FQNEAQ (reference sequence). With 3 bases clipped from V and 7 bases from J, the junction kept 7 bases outside the gene matches. The CDR3 loop reads CASSLTGDTGEAFF. CDR3 DNA sequence: TGTGCCAGCAGCTTGACAGGGGATACCGGTGAAGCTTTCTTT.

In its sample, this clonotype was seen many times. This chain connects TRBV6-5 to TRBJ2-3; D uncertain. Germline-derived CDR1 and CDR2 are MNHEY and SVGAGI. The CDR3 contains 11 residues. The ends were cut back, 6 bases at V and 7 bases at J, with 8 bases in the middle. The CDR3 is CASSSRNTQYF. DNA of the CDR3: TGTGCCAGCAGCAGCCGCAATACGCAGTATTTT.

This clonotype was seen repeatedly, ten times or more. This chain connects TRBV6-5 to TRBJ2-7; possible D gene TRBD2, 6 bases. This CDR3 comprises 12 residues. V was cut by 6 bases and J by 1 base, with 7 bases left in between. CDR1 and CDR2 from the germline V gene are MNHEY and SVGAGI. The DNA of the CDR3 is TGTGCCAGCAGGGAGGGTTCCTACGAGCAGTACTTC. It specifies CASREGSYEQYF.

This clonotype was seen repeatedly, ten times or more. The chain combines TRBV20-1 with TRBJ2-7; 10 bases fit TRBD2. CDR1 and CDR2 from the germline V gene are DFQATT and SNEGSKA (reference sequence). Trimming removed 3 bases from V and 2 bases from J; junction bases left unmatched: 4. The CDR3 runs to 14 residues. The CDR3 loop reads CSARPSGGPYEQYF. The CDR3 DNA reads as TGCAGTGCTAGGCCTAGCGGGGGCCCCTACGAGCAGTACTTC.

This clonotype qualifies as medium-sized. The rearrangement joins TRBV6-4 to TRBJ1-4, with 9 bases lining up with TRBD1. The germline CDR1 and CDR2 sequences are MRHNA and SNTAGT. The CDR3 sequence is 13 residues long. V was pared by 4 bases and J by 8 bases, with 2 bases of the junction left unmatched. CDR3 sequence: CASSGGQGEKLFF. As DNA, the CDR3 is TGTGCCAGCAGTGGCGGACAGGGGGAAAAACTGTTTTTT.

By frequency in the sample, this clonotype is medium-sized. CDR3: CSVSGRAYEQYF. CDR3 coding DNA: TGCAGCGTGTCCGGGAGAGCCTACGAGCAGTACTTC. The chain is built from TRBV29-1 and TRBJ2-7, with D maybe TRBD2 (6 bases). Trimming cost V 6 bases and J 2 bases, with 11 bases left between them. CDR3 length equals 12 residues. Germline lookup yields CDR1 SQVTM and CDR2 ANQGSEA.

By share, this clonotype ranks as medium-sized. The chain joins TRBV6-2 or TRBV6-3 to TRBJ2-1, with 14 positions matching TRBD2. Germline CDR1 is MNHEY and CDR2 is SVGEGT. Germline trimming cut 2 bases from V and 7 bases from J; bases unmatched to any gene: 1. CDR3 size: 15 residues. The CDR3 here is CASSYRTSGGNEQFF. The CDR3 DNA is TGTGCCAGCAGTTACCGGACTAGCGGGGGGAATGAGCAGTTCTTC.

This clonotype qualifies as medium-sized. The rearrangement uses TRBV28 and TRBJ1-3; 7 bases match TRBD1. The CDR3 consists of 17 residues. The trim removed 5 bases at V and 0 bases at J, leaving 10 bases unmatched. In germline, CDR1 is MDHEN, CDR2 SYDVKM. This chain's CDR3 is CASSLQGQPFSGNTIYF. In DNA form, the CDR3 reads TGTGCCAGCAGTCTCCAGGGACAGCCCTTCTCTGGAAACACCATATATTTT.